This TCR beta chain is drawn from a study of T cell responses to AZD1222 COVID-19 vaccine. Background on the study: Combined were second doses at about 4 or about 12 weeks.

With 7 bases removed from V and 8 bases from J, the gap between germline ends came to 11 bases. CDR3 length: 10 residues. Germline V gene sequence: CDR1 SQVTM, CDR2 ANQGSEA. Assay: immunoSEQ multiplex PCR; the TCRdb copy retains only in-frame clones and omits some. The table shows roughly 190,000 clones, with 93% occurring only once. This TCR derives from an adult in good health. The chain recombines TRBV29-1 with TRBJ1-1; D might be TRBD1 (6 bases). This sample comprised peripheral blood, obtained on day 0 of AZD1222 vaccination. CDR3 in amino acids: CSAWTVEAFF. CDR3 DNA: TGCAGCGCCTGGACAGTGGAAGCTTTCTTT.